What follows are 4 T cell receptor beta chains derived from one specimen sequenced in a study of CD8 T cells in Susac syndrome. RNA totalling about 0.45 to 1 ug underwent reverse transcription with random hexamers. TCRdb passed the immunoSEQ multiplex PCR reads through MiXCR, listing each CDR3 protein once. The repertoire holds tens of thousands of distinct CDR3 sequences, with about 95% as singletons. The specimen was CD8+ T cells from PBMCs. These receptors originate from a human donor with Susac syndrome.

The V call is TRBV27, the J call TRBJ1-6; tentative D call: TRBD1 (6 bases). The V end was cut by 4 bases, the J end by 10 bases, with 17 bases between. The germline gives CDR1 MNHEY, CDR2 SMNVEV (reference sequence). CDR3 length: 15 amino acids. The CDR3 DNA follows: TGTGCCAGCAGTTCCCAGACAGGAGGAGCGTCACCCCTCCACTTT. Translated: CASSSQTGGASPLHF.

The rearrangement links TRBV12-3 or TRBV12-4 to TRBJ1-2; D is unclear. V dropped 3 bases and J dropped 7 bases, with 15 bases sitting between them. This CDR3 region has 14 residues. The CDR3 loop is CASSFPKGSGGYTF. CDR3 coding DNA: TGTGCCAGCAGTTTTCCGAAGGGCTCGGGTGGCTACACCTTC.

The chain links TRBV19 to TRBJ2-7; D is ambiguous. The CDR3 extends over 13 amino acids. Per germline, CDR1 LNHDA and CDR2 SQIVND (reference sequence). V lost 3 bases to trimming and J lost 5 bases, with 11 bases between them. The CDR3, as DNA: TGTGCCAGTAGTATCGACCCATCAGACGAGCAGTACTTC. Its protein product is CASSIDPSDEQYF.

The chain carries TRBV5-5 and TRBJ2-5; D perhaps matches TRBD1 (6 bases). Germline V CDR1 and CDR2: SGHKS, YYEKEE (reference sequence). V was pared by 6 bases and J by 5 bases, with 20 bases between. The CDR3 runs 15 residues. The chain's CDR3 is CASNGGPGSGETQYF. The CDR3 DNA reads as TGTGCCAGCAATGGGGGCCCGGGGTCGGGGGAGACCCAGTACTTC. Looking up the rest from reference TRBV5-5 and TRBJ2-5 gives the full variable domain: DAGVTQSPTHLIKTRGQQVTLRCSPISGHKSVSWYQQVLGQGPQFIFQYYEKEERGRGNFPDRFSARQFPNYSSELNVNALLLGDSALYLCASNGGPGSGETQYFGPGTRLLVL.